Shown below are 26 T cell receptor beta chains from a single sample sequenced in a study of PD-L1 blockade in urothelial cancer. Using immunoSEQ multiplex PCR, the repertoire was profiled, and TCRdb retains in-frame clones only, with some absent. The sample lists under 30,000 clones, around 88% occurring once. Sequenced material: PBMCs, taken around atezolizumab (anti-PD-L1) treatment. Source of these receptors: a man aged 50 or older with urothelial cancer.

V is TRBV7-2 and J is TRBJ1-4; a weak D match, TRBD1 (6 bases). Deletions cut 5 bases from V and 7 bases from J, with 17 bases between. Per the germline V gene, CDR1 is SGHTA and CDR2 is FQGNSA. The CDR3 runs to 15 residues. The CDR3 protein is CASSTGTALPEKLFF. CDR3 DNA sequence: TGTGCCAGCAGCACAGGGACCGCTTTACCTGAAAAACTGTTTTTT.

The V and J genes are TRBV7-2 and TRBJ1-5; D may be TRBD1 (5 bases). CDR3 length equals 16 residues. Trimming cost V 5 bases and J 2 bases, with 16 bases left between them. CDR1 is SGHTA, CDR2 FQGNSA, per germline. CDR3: CASSHPGGPGNQPQHF. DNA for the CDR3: TGTGCCAGCAGCCACCCCGGGGGTCCGGGCAATCAGCCCCAGCATTTT.

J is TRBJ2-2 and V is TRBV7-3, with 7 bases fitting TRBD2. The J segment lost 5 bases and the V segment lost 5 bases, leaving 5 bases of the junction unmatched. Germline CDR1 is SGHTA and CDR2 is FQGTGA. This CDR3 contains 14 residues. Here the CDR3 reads CASSPELATGELFF. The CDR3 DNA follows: TGTGCCAGCAGCCCCGAACTAGCGACCGGGGAGCTGTTTTTT.

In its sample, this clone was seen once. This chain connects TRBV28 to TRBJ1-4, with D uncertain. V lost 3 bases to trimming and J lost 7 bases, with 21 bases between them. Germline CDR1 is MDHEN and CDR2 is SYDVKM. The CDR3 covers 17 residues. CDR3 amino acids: CASSFPFQSHRGEKLFF. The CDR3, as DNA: TGTGCCAGCAGTTTCCCGTTTCAGTCCCATCGGGGTGAAAAACTGTTTTTT.

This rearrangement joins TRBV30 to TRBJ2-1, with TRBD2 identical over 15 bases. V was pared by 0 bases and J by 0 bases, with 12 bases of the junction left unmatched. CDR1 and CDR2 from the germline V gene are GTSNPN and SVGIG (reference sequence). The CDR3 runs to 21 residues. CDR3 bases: TGTGCCTGGAGTGTACCCCCCGGACTAGCGGGAGGGGAGAGCTCCTACAATGAGCAGTTCTTC. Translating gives CAWSVPPGLAGGESSYNEQFF.

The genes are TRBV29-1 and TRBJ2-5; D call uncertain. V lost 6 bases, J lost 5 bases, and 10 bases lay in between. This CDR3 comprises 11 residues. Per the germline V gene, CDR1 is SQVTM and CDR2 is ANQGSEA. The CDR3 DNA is TGCAGCGTACAGACCCGGGAGACCCAGTACTTC. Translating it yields CSVQTRETQYF.

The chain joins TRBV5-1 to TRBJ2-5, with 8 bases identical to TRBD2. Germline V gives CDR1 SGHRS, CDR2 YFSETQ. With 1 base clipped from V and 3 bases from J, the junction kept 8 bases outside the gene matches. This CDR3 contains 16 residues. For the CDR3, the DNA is TGCGCCAGCAGCTTGACGGGAGGGTCAGTAAAAGAGACCCAGTACTTC. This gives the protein CASSLTGGSVKETQYF.

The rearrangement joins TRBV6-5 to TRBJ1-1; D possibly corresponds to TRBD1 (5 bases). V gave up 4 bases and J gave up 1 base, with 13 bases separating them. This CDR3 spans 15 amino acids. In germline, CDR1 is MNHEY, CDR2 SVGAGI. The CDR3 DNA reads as TGTGCCAGCAGTTTCGACAGTAGTAGGAACACTGAAGCTTTCTTT. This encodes CASSFDSSRNTEAFF.

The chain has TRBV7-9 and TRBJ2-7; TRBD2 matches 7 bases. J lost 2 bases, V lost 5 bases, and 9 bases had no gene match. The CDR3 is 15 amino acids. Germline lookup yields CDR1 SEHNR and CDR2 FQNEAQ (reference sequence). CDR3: CASSHRTSSTYEQYF. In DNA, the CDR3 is TGTGCCAGCAGCCATCGGACTAGTTCGACCTACGAGCAGTACTTC.

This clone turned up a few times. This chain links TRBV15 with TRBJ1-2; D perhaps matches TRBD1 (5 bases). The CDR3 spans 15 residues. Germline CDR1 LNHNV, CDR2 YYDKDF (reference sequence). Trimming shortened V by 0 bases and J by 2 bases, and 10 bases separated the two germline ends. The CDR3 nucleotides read TGTGCCACCAGCAGAGAAGCGCGGGGGAACTATGGCTACACCTTC. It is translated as CATSREARGNYGYTF.

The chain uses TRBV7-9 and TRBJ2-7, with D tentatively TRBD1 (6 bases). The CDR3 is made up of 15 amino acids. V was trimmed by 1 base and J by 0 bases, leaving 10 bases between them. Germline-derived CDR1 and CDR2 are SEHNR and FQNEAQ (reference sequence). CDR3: CASSLGDTNSYEQYF. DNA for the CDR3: TGTGCCAGCAGCTTAGGGGACACCAACTCCTACGAGCAGTACTTC. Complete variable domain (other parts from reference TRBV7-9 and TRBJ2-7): DTGVSQNPRHKITKRGQNVTFRCDPISEHNRLYWYRQTLGQGPEFLTYFQNEAQLEKSRLLSDRFSAERPKGSFSTLEIQRTEQGDSAMYLCASSLGDTNSYEQYFGPGTRLTVT.

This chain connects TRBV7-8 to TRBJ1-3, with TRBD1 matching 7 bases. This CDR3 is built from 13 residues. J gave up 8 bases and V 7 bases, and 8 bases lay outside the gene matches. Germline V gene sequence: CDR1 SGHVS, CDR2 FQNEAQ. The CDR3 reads CASTRGGTDTIYF. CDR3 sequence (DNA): TGTGCCAGCACCCGAGGGGGCACGGACACCATATATTTT.

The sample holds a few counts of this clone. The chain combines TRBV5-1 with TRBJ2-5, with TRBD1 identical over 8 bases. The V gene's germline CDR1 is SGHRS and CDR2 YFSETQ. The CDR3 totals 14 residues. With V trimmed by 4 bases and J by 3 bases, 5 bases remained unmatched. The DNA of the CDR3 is TGCGCCAGCAGCCCGCTGACAGGGGAAGAGACCCAGTACTTC. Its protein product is CASSPLTGEETQYF.

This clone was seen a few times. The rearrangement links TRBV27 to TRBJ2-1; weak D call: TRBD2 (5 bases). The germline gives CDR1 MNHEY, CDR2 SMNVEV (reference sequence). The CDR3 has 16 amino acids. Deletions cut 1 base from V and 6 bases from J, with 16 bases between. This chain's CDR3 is CASSLLIFGLSNEQFF. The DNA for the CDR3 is TGTGCCAGCAGTTTATTGATATTCGGACTCTCCAATGAGCAGTTCTTC.

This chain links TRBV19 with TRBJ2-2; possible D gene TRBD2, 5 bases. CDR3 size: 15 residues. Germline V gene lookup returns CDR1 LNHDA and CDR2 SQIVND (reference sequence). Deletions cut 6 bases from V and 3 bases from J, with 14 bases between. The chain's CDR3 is CASRLPARDTGELFF. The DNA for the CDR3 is TGTGCCAGTAGGCTCCCAGCGAGGGACACCGGGGAGCTGTTTTTT.

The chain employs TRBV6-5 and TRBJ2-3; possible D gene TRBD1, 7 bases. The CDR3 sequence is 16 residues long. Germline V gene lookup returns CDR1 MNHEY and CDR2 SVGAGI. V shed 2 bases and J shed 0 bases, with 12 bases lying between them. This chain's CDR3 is CASSYGQDYSTDTQYF. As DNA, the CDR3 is TGTGCCAGCAGTTACGGACAGGACTACAGCACAGATACGCAGTATTTT.

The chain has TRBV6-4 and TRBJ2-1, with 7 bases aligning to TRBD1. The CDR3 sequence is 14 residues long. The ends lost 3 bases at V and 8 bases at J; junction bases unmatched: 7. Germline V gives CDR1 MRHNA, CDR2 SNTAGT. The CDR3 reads CASSEGLGGDEQFF. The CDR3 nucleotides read TGTGCCAGCAGTGAAGGTTTAGGGGGCGATGAGCAGTTCTTC.

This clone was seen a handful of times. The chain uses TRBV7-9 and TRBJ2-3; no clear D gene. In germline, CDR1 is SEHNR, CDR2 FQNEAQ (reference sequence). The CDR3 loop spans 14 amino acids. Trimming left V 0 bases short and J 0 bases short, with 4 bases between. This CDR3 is CASSLARSTDTQYF. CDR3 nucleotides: TGTGCCAGCAGCTTAGCCCGGAGCACAGATACGCAGTATTTT.

The CDR3 DNA follows: TGTGCCAGCAGCTTGGAAGCCAATGAGCAGTTCTTC. It translates to CASSLEANEQFF. This chain uses TRBV5-5 with TRBJ2-1, with unresolved D. This CDR3 comprises 12 residues. Germline V lookup: CDR1 SGHKS, CDR2 YYEKEE (reference sequence). V was clipped by 0 bases and J by 6 bases, with 4 bases between them. The full variable domain, with the rest looked up from reference TRBV5-5 and TRBJ2-1, is DAGVTQSPTHLIKTRGQQVTLRCSPISGHKSVSWYQQVLGQGPQFIFQYYEKEERGRGNFPDRFSARQFPNYSSELNVNALLLGDSALYLCASSLEANEQFFGPGTRLTVL.

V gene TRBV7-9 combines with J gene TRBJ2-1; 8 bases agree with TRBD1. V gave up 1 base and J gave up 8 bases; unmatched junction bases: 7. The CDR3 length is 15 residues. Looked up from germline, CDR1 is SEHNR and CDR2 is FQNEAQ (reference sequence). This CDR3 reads CASSLGQGAIHEQFF. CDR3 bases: TGTGCCAGCAGCTTAGGCCAGGGGGCGATCCATGAGCAGTTCTTC. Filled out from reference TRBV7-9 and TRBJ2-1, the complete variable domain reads DTGVSQNPRHKITKRGQNVTFRCDPISEHNRLYWYRQTLGQGPEFLTYFQNEAQLEKSRLLSDRFSAERPKGSFSTLEIQRTEQGDSAMYLCASSLGQGAIHEQFFGPGTRLTVL.

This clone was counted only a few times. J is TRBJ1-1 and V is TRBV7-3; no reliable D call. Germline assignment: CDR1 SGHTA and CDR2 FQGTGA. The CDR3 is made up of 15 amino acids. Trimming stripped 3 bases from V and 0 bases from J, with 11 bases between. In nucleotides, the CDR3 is TGTGCCAGCAGCTTTGGGCAGCCCATGAACACTGAAGCTTTCTTT. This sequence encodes CASSFGQPMNTEAFF.

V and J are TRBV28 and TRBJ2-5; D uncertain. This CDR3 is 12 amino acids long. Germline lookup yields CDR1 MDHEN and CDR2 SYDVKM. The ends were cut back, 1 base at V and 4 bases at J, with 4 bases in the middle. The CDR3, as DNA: TGTGCCAGCAGTTTATCGGGAGAGACCCAGTACTTC. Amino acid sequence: CASSLSGETQYF.

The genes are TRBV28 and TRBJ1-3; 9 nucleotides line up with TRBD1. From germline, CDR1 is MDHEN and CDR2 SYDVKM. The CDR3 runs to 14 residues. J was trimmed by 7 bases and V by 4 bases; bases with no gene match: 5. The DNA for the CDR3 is TGTGCCAGCAGTTCATCTGGACAGGGGAACACCATATATTTT. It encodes CASSSSGQGNTIYF.

This chain's CDR3 is CASRPTLLADRNEQFF. For the CDR3, the DNA is TGCGCCAGCCGACCCACCCTACTAGCCGATAGGAATGAGCAGTTCTTC. The rearrangement joins TRBV4-1 to TRBJ2-1; D might be TRBD2 (6 bases). Trimming took 8 bases from V and 7 from J, leaving 24 bases between them. CDR3 length: 16 residues. CDR1 is MGHRA, CDR2 YSYEKL, per germline.

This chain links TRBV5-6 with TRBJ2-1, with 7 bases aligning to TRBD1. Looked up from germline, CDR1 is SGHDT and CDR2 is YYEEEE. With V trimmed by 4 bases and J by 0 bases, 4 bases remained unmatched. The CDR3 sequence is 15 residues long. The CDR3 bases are TGTGCCAGCAGCCAGGGACAGAGCTCCTACAATGAGCAGTTCTTC. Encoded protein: CASSQGQSSYNEQFF.

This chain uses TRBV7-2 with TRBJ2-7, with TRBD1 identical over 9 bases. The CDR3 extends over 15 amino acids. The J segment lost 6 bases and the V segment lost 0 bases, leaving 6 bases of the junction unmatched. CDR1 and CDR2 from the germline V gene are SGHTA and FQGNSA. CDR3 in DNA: TGTGCCAGCAGCTTAGCCGTGGGACAGGGAAGCGAGCAGTACTTC. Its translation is CASSLAVGQGSEQYF.